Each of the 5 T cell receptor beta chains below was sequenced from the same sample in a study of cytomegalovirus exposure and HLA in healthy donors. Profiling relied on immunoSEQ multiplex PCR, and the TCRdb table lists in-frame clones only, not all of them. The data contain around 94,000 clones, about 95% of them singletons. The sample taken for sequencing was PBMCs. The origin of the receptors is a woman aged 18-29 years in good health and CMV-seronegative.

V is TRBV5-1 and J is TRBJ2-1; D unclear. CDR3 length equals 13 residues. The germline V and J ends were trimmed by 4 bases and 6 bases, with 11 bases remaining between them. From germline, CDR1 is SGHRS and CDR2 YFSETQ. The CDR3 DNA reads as TGCGCCAGCAGCCCATCTACCCCCAATGAGCAGTTCTTC. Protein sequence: CASSPSTPNEQFF.

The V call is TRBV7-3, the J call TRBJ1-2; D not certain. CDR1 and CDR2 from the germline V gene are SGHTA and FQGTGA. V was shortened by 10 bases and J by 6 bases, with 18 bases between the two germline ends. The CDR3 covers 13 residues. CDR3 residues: CATRAIVGDGYTF. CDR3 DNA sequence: TGTGCCACCCGGGCGATCGTCGGGGATGGCTACACCTTC. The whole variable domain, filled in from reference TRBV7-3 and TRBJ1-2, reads GAGVSQTPSNKVTEKGKYVELRCDPISGHTALYWYRQSLGQGPEFLIYFQGTGAADDSGLPNDRFFAVRPEGSVSTLKIQRTERGDSAVYLCATRAIVGDGYTFGSGTRLTVV.

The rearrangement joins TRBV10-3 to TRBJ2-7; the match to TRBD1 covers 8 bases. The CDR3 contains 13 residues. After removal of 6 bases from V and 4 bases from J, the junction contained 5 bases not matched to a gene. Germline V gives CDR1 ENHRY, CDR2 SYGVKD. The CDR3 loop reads CAISSGQGYEQYF. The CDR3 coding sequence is TGTGCCATCAGCTCAGGACAGGGTTACGAGCAGTACTTC.

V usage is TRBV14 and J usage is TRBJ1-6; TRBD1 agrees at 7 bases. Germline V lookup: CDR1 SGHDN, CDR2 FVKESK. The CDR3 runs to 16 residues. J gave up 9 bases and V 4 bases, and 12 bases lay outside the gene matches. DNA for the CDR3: TGTGCCAGCAGCCCATGGGACAGTTTTTTCGGTTCACCCCTCCACTTT. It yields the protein CASSPWDSFFGSPLHF.

DNA of the CDR3: TGTGCCAGCAGTAAAGTACAGTCGAACACTGAAGCTTTCTTT. Protein product: CASSKVQSNTEAFF. V gene TRBV27 combines with J gene TRBJ1-1; D gene ambiguous. This CDR3 spans 14 amino acids. Germline CDR1 and CDR2: MNHEY and SMNVEV (reference sequence). Trimming removed 5 bases at V and 1 base at J, with 11 bases between.